These 10 T cell receptor beta chains were sequenced from one sample in a study of OX40 agonist ivuxolimab in advanced cancers. Clones were read by immunoSEQ multiplex PCR, and TCRdb kept only the in-frame ones, dropping some. The table includes roughly 21,000 clones, 70% to 90% detected once. Source: CD4+ or CD8+ T cells sorted from blood, taken in a trial of the OX40 agonist ivuxolimab. These receptors originate from an adult with an advanced solid tumor such as melanoma, head and neck, liver or kidney cancer.

The rearrangement joins TRBV7-9 to TRBJ1-4; D perhaps matches TRBD1 (5 bases). This CDR3 comprises 11 residues. Germline V CDR1 and CDR2: SEHNR, FQNEAQ (reference sequence). The V end lost 3 bases, the J end lost 10 bases, and 6 bases lay between the germline ends. Here the CDR3 DNA reads TGTGCCAGCAGCTTGGGGGGAAAACTGTTTTTT. Amino acids: CASSLGGKLFF.

V and J are TRBV14 and TRBJ2-4; a weak D match, TRBD2 (6 bases). The CDR3 has 19 residues. Deletions cut 0 bases from V and 3 bases from J, with 21 bases between. Germline CDR1 SGHDN, CDR2 FVKESK. CDR3 bases: TGTGCCAGCAGCCAAGATAGAGATTCGGGGACTGGAAGCAAAAACATTCAGTACTTC. Its translation is CASSQDRDSGTGSKNIQYF.

The J gene is TRBJ2-3, the V gene TRBV5-1; TRBD1 agrees at 12 bases. Germline CDR1 SGHRS, CDR2 YFSETQ. The ends lost 0 bases at V and 6 bases at J; junction bases unmatched: 5. This CDR3 has 16 amino acids. CDR3 region: CASSLVGGQGADTQYF. The CDR3 nucleotides are TGCGCCAGCAGCTTGGTAGGGGGACAGGGGGCGGATACGCAGTATTTT.

The rearrangement uses TRBV29-1 and TRBJ2-1; no clear D gene. Germline CDR1 is SQVTM and CDR2 is ANQGSEA. The CDR3 runs to 15 residues. Trimming pared 7 bases from V and 1 base from J, leaving 17 bases between. CDR3 loop: CSAPRNSGSYNEQFF. The CDR3 nucleotides read TGCAGCGCACCCCGGAATTCCGGGTCCTACAATGAGCAGTTCTTC.

J is TRBJ1-1 and V is TRBV27, with D perhaps TRBD1 (6 bases). V lost 8 bases, J lost 7 bases, and 11 bases lay in between. There are 11 residues in the CDR3. Per germline, CDR1 MNHEY and CDR2 SMNVEV (reference sequence). The CDR3 here is CASHKTGEAFF. The DNA of the CDR3 is TGTGCCAGCCATAAGACAGGTGAAGCTTTCTTT.

This sequence joins TRBV6-1 and TRBJ1-4; 7 bases are a match to TRBD1. Germline values: CDR1 MNHNS, CDR2 SASEGT. The CDR3 consists of 15 residues. The V segment lost 5 bases and the J segment 6 bases; nucleotides outside the gene matches: 9. CDR3 residues: CASSPLTGTDEKLFF. CDR3 coding DNA: TGTGCCAGCAGTCCCCTGACAGGGACGGATGAAAAACTGTTTTTT.

The chain has TRBV11-3 and TRBJ2-1, with D maybe TRBD2 (6 bases). Trimming took off 0 bases at V and 7 bases at J, with 22 bases between the two ends. The length of the CDR3 is 18 residues. CDR1 and CDR2 from the germline V gene are SGHNT and YENEEA. CDR3 in DNA: TGTGCCAGCAGCTTAGATGCCCGCTTATCGGGCGGGAAAAATGAGCAGTTCTTC. Translated, it gives CASSLDARLSGGKNEQFF.

The chain carries TRBV5-1 and TRBJ2-5; D tentatively fits TRBD1 or TRBD2 (5 bases each). CDR3 length: 15 residues. V dropped 6 bases and J dropped 5 bases, with 20 bases sitting between them. Germline loops: CDR1 SGHRS, CDR2 YFSETQ. The CDR3 region is CASNPLAGRPETQYF. As DNA, the CDR3 is TGCGCCAGCAACCCTTTAGCAGGGAGACCGGAGACCCAGTACTTC.

V gene TRBV27 combines with J gene TRBJ2-7; 9 bases line up with TRBD1. The ends lost 5 bases at V and 6 bases at J; junction bases unmatched: 14. This CDR3 is built from 16 residues. From germline, CDR1 is MNHEY and CDR2 SMNVEV (reference sequence). CDR3 bases: TGTGCCAGCAGTCCCCTACCCGGGACAGGGCGCCCCGAGCAGTACTTC. Its protein is CASSPLPGTGRPEQYF.

The chain is built from TRBV2 and TRBJ2-7, with 7 bases fitting TRBD2. The CDR3 spans 14 residues. CDR1 is SNHLY, CDR2 FYNNEI, per germline. J lost 5 bases, V lost 6 bases, and 10 bases had no gene match. This CDR3 is CASRESGMGHEQYF. The CDR3 bases are TGTGCCAGCAGAGAAAGCGGGATGGGACACGAGCAGTACTTC.